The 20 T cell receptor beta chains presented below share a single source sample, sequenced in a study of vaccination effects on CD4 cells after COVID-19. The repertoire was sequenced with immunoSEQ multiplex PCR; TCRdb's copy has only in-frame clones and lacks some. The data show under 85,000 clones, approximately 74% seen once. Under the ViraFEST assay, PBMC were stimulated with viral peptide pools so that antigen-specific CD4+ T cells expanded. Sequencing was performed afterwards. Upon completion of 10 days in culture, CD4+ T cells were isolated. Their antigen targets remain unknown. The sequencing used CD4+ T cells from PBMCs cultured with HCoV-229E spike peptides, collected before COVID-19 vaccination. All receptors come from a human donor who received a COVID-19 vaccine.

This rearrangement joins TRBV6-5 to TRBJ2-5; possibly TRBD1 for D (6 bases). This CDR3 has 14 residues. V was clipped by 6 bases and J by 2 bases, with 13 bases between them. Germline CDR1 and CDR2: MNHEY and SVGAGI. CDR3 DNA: TGTGCCAGCAGACGGGACATACTACAAGAGACCCAGTACTTC. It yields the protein CASRRDILQETQYF.

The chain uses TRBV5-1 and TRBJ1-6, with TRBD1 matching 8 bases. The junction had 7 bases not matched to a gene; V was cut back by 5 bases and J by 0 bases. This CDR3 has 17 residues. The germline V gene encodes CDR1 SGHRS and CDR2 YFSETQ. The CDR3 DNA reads TGCGCCAGCAGGCCGGGACAGGCCTACTCCTATAATTCACCCCTCCACTTT. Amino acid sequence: CASRPGQAYSYNSPLHF. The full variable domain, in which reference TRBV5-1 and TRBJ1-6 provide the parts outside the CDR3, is KAGVTQTPRYLIKTRGQQVTLSCSPISGHRSVSWYQQTPGQGLQFLFEYFSETQRNKGNFPGRFSGRQFSNSRSEMNVSTLELGDSALYLCASRPGQAYSYNSPLHFGNGTRLTVT.

CDR3 nucleotide sequence: TGCGCCAGCAGCCACCTGGCGGGCGTTGGGAACACTGAAGCTTTCTTT. Its protein is CASSHLAGVGNTEAFF. The rearrangement links TRBV4-3 to TRBJ1-1; D call uncertain. V was clipped by 3 bases and J by 1 base, with 15 bases between them. CDR3 length equals 16 residues. Per germline, CDR1 LGHNA and CDR2 YSLEER.

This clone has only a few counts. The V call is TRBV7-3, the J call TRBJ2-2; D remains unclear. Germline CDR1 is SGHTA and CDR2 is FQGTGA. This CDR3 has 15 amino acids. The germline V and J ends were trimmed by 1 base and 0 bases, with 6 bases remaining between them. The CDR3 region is CASSLRPTNTGELFF. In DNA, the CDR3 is TGTGCCAGCAGCTTAAGACCAACGAACACCGGGGAGCTGTTTTTT.

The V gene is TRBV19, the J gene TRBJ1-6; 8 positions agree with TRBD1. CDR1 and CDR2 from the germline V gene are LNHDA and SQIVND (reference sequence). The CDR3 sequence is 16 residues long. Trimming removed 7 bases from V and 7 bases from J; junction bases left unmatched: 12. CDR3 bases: TGTGCCAGTACCAGAGACAGGGGCTCTCGCAATTCACCCCTCCACTTT. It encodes CASTRDRGSRNSPLHF.

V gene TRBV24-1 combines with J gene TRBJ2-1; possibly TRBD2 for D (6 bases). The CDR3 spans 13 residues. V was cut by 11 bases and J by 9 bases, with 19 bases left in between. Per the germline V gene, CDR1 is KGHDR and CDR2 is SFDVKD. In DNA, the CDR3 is TGTGCCATACCGGGACTCGCCTACCTTGAGCAGTTCTTC. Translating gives CAIPGLAYLEQFF.

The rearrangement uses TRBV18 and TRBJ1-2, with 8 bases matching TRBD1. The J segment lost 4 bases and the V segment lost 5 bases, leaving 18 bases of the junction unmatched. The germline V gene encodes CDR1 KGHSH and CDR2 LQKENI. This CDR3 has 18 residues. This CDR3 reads CASSGRTGPHRTGYGYTF. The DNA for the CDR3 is TGTGCCAGCTCAGGCCGGACAGGGCCCCATCGGACTGGCTATGGCTACACCTTC.

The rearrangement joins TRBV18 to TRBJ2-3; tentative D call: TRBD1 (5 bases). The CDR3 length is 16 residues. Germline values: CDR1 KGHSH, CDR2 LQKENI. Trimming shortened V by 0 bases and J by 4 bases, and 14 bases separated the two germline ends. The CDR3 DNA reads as TGTGCCAGCTCACCACCCAGTCAGGGCAACTCAGATACGCAGTATTTT. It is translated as CASSPPSQGNSDTQYF.

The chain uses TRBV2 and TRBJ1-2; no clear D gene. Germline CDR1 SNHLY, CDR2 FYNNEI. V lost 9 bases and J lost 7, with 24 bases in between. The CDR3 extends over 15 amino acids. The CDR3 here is CARRIIGRPTLGYTF. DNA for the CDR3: TGTGCCAGACGCATAATCGGAAGACCAACTCTTGGCTACACCTTC.

The DNA of the CDR3 is TGCGCCAGCGGACTGACTGAATGCCCCTACGAGCAGTACGTC. Residues: CASGLTECPYEQYV. This chain uses TRBV5-1 with TRBJ2-7, with D possibly being TRBD2 (5 bases). Germline values: CDR1 SGHRS, CDR2 YFSETQ. V was pared by 7 bases and J by 2 bases, with 16 bases between. The CDR3 totals 14 residues.

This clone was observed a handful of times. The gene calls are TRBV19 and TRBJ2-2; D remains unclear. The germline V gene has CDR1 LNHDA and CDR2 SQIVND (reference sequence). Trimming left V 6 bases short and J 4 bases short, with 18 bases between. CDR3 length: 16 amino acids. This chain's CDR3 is CASRIHIGPSTGELFF. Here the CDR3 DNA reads TGTGCCAGTAGAATACACATTGGGCCTAGCACCGGGGAGCTGTTTTTT.

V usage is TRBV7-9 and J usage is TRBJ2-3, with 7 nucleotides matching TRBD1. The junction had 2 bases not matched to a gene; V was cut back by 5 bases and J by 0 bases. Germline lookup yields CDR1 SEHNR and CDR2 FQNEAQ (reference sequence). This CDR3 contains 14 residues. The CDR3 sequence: CASSRDSSTDTQYF. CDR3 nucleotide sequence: TGTGCCAGCAGCCGGGACAGTAGCACAGATACGCAGTATTTT.

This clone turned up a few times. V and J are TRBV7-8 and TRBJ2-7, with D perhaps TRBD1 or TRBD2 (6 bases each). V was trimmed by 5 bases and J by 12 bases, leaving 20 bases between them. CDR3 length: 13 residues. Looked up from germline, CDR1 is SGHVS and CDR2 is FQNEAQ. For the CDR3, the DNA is TGTGCCAGCAGCACCGTTGGGGGGCAGGCATCGTACGTC. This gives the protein CASSTVGGQASYV.

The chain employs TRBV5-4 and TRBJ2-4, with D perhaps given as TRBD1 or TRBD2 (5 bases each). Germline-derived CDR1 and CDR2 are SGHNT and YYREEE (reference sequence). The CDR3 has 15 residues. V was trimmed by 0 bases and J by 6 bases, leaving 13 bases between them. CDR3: CASSLDRGRGNIQYF. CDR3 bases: TGTGCCAGCAGCTTGGATCGGGGTAGGGGAAACATTCAGTACTTC.

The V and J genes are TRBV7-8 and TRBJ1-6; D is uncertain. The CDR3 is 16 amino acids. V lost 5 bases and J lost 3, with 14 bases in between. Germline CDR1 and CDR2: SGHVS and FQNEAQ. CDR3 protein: CASSLHDPHYNSPLHF. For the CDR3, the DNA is TGTGCCAGCAGCCTCCACGATCCCCACTATAATTCACCCCTCCACTTT.

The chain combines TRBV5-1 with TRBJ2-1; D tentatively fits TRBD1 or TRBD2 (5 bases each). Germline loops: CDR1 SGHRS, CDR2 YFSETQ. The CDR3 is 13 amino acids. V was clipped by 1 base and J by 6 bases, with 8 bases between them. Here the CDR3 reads CASSLLGVNEQFF. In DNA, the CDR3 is TGCGCCAGCAGCTTGTTGGGGGTCAATGAGCAGTTCTTC.

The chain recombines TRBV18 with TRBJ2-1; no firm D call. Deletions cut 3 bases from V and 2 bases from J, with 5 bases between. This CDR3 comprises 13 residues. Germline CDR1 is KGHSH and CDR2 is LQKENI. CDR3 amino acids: CASSPGAYNEQFF. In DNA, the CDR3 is TGTGCCAGCTCACCTGGAGCCTACAATGAGCAGTTCTTC.

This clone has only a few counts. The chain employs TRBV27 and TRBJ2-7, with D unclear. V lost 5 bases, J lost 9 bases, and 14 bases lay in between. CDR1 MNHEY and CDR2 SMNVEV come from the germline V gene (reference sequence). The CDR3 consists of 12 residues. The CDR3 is CASSLNQPWQYV. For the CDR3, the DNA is TGTGCCAGCAGTCTCAACCAACCGTGGCAGTACGTC.

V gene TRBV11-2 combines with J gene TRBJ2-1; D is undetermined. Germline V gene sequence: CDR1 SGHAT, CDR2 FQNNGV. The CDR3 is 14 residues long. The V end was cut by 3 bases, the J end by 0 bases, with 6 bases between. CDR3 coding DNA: TGTGCCAGCAGCTTCCGGAGCTCCTACAATGAGCAGTTCTTC. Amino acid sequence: CASSFRSSYNEQFF.

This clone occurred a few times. For the CDR3, the DNA is TGTGCCAGCTCACCACTTCCTCAGGGACGGAATGAAAAACTGTTTTTT. Residues: CASSPLPQGRNEKLFF. The gene calls are TRBV18 and TRBJ1-4, with D possibly matching TRBD1 (5 bases). Trimming cost V 1 base and J 5 bases, with 14 bases left between them. Per germline, CDR1 KGHSH and CDR2 LQKENI. There are 16 residues in the CDR3.